This T cell receptor (beta chain) is drawn from a study of T cell changes during pregnancy in multiple sclerosis. The germline V gene encodes CDR1 MRHNA and CDR2 SNTAGT. The CDR3 loop spans 13 amino acids. Trimming left V 4 bases short and J 4 bases short, with 10 bases between. Sequenced by immunoSEQ multiplex PCR; TCRdb stores in-frame clones only, minus some. The repertoire consists of about 43,000 clones, with almost 90% occurring once and the leading ten covering about 5.1%. The chain combines TRBV6-4 with TRBJ1-1, with no clear D. The sequenced sample was peripheral blood, obtained in the second trimester of pregnancy. The TCR comes from a female donor in good health, enrolled as a control in a pregnancy study. Here the CDR3 DNA reads TGTGCCAGCAGTGTCGAGACGGGCACTGAAGCTTTCTTT. It codes for CASSVETGTEAFF.